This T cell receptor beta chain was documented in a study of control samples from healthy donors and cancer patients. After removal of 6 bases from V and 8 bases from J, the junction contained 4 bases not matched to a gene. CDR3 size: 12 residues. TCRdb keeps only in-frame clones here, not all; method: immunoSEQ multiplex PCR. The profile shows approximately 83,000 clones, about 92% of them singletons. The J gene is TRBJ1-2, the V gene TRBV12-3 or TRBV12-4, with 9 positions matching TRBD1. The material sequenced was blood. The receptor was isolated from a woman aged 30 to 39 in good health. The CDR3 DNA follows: TGTGCCAGCAGGGGGGGACAGGGAGGCTACACCTTC. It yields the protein CASRGGQGGYTF.